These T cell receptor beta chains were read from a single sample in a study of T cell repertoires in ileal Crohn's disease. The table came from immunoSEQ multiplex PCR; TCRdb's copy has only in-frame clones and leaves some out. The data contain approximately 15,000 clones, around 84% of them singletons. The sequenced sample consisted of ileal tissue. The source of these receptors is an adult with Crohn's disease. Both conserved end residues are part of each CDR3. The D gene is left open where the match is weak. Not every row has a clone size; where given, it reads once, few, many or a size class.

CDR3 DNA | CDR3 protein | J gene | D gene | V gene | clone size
TGTGCCAGCAGTCTAACAGGGGGGCGCACTGAAGCTTTCTTT | CASSLTGGRTEAFF | TRBJ1-1 | TRBD1 | TRBV6-5 | NA
TGTGCCAGCAGCGTAGAATCCCTCCCGACAGAGACGAACGAGCAGTACTTC | CASSVESLPTETNEQYF | TRBJ2-7 | NA | TRBV9 | NA
TGTGCCAGCAGCCCCCGACAGGCGTCGGGAAACACCATATATTTT | CASSPRQASGNTIYF | TRBJ1-3 | NA | TRBV7-8 | few
TGTGCCAGTACCATCGGGGTGGGCGAAAAACTGTTTTTT | CASTIGVGEKLFF | TRBJ1-4 | NA | TRBV19 | once
TGCGCCAGTTCGACAGAGAACACCGGGGAGCTGTTTTTT | CASSTENTGELFF | TRBJ2-2 | NA | TRBV5-1 | few
TGTGCCAGCAGCCCAGGGGGCGCAACTCAGCCCCAGCATTTT | CASSPGGATQPQHF | TRBJ1-5 | TRBD1 | TRBV7-2 | NA
TGCGCCAGCAGCGTAGACAGTGGGACCGGGGAGCTGTTTTTT | CASSVDSGTGELFF | TRBJ2-2 | NA | TRBV5-1 | NA
TGTGCCAGTAGTGATCCCGGGACTAGCGCCGCAGATACGCAGTATTTT | CASSDPGTSAADTQYF | TRBJ2-3 | TRBD2 | TRBV19 | NA
TGCGCCAGCAGCTCGAACAGGGTTGGATCTGAAGCTTTCTTT | CASSSNRVGSEAFF | TRBJ1-1 | NA | TRBV5-1 | NA
TGTGCCAGCAGCTTACAGCCTGGACAGCGCTCTGGAAACACCATATATTTT | CASSLQPGQRSGNTIYF | TRBJ1-3 | NA | TRBV7-2 | NA
TGCAGCGCCGAACAGGGAACGAACACTGAAGCTTTCTTT | CSAEQGTNTEAFF | TRBJ1-1 | NA | TRBV29-1 | NA
TGTGCCAGCTCACCAGACAGGGCGGCCGGGGAGCTGTTTTTT | CASSPDRAAGELFF | TRBJ2-2 | TRBD1 | TRBV18 | NA
TGTGCCAGCAGCCGATCCCCTAGGGAGCTGTTTTTT | CASSRSPRELFF | TRBJ2-2 | NA | TRBV27 | few
TGTGCCTGGAGTGTGTCACAGGGTCTCGGAAAACTGTTTTTT | CAWSVSQGLGKLFF | TRBJ1-4 | NA | TRBV30 | NA
TGTGCCAGCAGGGAGACAGGGGGCGGGTACGAGCAGTACTTC | CASRETGGGYEQYF | TRBJ2-7 | TRBD1 | TRBV6-1 | NA
TGTGCCAGCAGGCGGCGGGGTAGCGGGAGCACAGATACGCAGTATTTT | CASRRRGSGSTDTQYF | TRBJ2-3 | TRBD2 | TRBV2 | NA
TGTGCCAGCAGCTTGGGACAAACCTACAATGAGCAGTTCTTC | CASSLGQTYNEQFF | TRBJ2-1 | NA | TRBV7-9 | NA
TGTGCCCTTGGGACAGGCGAGACCCAGTACTTC | CALGTGETQYF | TRBJ2-5 | TRBD1 | TRBV30 | NA